Below, 20 T cell receptor beta chains from the same sample are listed, as sequenced in a study of OX40 agonist ivuxolimab in advanced cancers. Libraries were prepared by immunoSEQ multiplex PCR; TCRdb keeps only in-frame clonotypes and omits some of them. This table holds tens of thousands of clones, about 90% found once. Sequenced material: CD4+ or CD8+ T cells sorted from blood, taken in a trial of the OX40 agonist ivuxolimab. The receptors were gathered from an adult with an advanced solid tumor such as melanoma, head and neck, liver or kidney cancer.

The chain uses TRBV28 and TRBJ2-7; 8 bases line up with TRBD1. The V gene end was trimmed by 6 bases and the J gene end by 4 bases; junction bases not matched to a gene: 8. CDR1 and CDR2 from the germline V gene are MDHEN and SYDVKM. This CDR3 has 14 residues. The DNA of the CDR3 is TGTGCCAGCAGGCTCCCGGGACAGGAATACGAGCAGTACTTC. Translating it yields CASRLPGQEYEQYF.

The V and J genes are TRBV6-5 and TRBJ2-7, with 10 bases fitting TRBD2. J lost 3 bases, V lost 4 bases, and 9 bases had no gene match. This CDR3 is built from 16 residues. The germline CDR1 and CDR2 sequences are MNHEY and SVGAGI. CDR3 amino acids: CASSSYTTSGYYEQYF. The CDR3 bases are TGTGCCAGCAGTTCCTACACGACTAGCGGGTACTACGAGCAGTACTTC.

This chain links TRBV9 with TRBJ1-1; tentatively, D is TRBD1 (6 bases). Germline V lookup: CDR1 SGDLS, CDR2 YYNGEE. V was cut by 0 bases and J by 4 bases, with 25 bases left in between. The CDR3 totals 19 residues. The CDR3 nucleotides are TGTGCCAGCAGCGTAGTCCCTACCGGGACACTAGGGTCAGCCACTGAAGCTTTCTTT. Its protein is CASSVVPTGTLGSATEAFF.

The chain has TRBV6-5 and TRBJ1-4; no reliable D call. With 2 bases removed from V and 7 bases from J, the gap between germline ends came to 5 bases. The CDR3 is 12 residues long. Looked up from germline, CDR1 is MNHEY and CDR2 is SVGAGI. The CDR3 DNA reads TGTGCCAGCAGTTACGAGGGTGAAAAACTGTTTTTT. It is translated as CASSYEGEKLFF.

The chain recombines TRBV27 with TRBJ2-1, with D hard to call. Germline V CDR1 and CDR2: MNHEY, SMNVEV (reference sequence). V lost 5 bases and J 0 bases, leaving 8 bases between the germline ends. The CDR3 loop spans 14 amino acids. The CDR3 here is CASSTHDSYNEQFF. In nucleotides, the CDR3 is TGTGCCAGCAGTACACACGACTCCTACAATGAGCAGTTCTTC.

The chain is built from TRBV5-1 and TRBJ2-1, with 10 bases matching TRBD2. The CDR3 consists of 17 residues. After removal of 3 bases from V and 7 bases from J, the junction contained 13 bases not matched to a gene. Germline loops: CDR1 SGHRS, CDR2 YFSETQ. CDR3 loop: CASSWALAGEAPNEQFF. In DNA, the CDR3 is TGCGCCAGCAGCTGGGCCCTAGCGGGAGAGGCCCCTAATGAGCAGTTCTTC.

About this clone: This may arise from a read error, as a much more abundant clone is one base away. This chain uses TRBV11-2 with TRBJ2-7; a weak D match, TRBD1 (5 bases). CDR1 is SGHAT and CDR2 is FQNNGV in the germline V gene. Deletions cut 2 bases from V and 2 bases from J, with 7 bases between. CDR3 length: 13 residues. As DNA, the CDR3 is TGTGCCAGCAGCTTACCAGGGCCCTACGAGCAGTACTTC. It codes for CASSLPGPYEQYF.

The rearrangement joins TRBV19 to TRBJ2-1; TRBD2 matches 9 bases. Germline values: CDR1 LNHDA, CDR2 SQIVND (reference sequence). The CDR3 consists of 17 residues. Germline trimming cut 6 bases from V and 2 bases from J; bases unmatched to any gene: 11. CDR3 nucleotide sequence: TGTGCCAGTAGGACTCTGATTAGCGGGGGTCCCTACAATGAGCAGTTCTTC. This codes for CASRTLISGGPYNEQFF.

The V and J genes are TRBV7-9 and TRBJ2-7; D might be TRBD1 (6 bases). Trimming stripped 4 bases from V and 7 bases from J, with 23 bases between. Germline V CDR1 and CDR2: SEHNR, FQNEAQ (reference sequence). CDR3 length equals 16 residues. CDR3 DNA sequence: TGTGCCAGCAGCTCAGGGGTGGGAGAACTTTCTCTAGAGCAGTACTTC. Translated, it gives CASSSGVGELSLEQYF.

Regarding this clone: Other DNA sequences in this specimen translate into the identical CDR3. The V and J genes are TRBV7-8 and TRBJ2-1; D is undetermined. CDR1 and CDR2 from the germline V gene are SGHVS and FQNEAQ. V lost 3 bases, J lost 10 bases, and 16 bases lay in between. The CDR3 covers 14 residues. The CDR3 nucleotides are TGTGCCAGCAGCTTCGTATCGGGTTTGCGAGAGCAGTTCTTC. Amino acid sequence: CASSFVSGLREQFF.

The CDR3 loop is CASSLGVGGYGYTF. CDR3 nucleotide sequence: TGTGCCAGCAGCTTGGGGGTCGGAGGCTATGGCTACACCTTC. This sequence joins TRBV5-6 and TRBJ1-2, with D uncertain. This CDR3 region has 14 residues. Germline-derived CDR1 and CDR2 are SGHDT and YYEEEE. The ends were cut back, 0 bases at V and 4 bases at J, with 10 bases in the middle.

This chain connects TRBV27 to TRBJ1-2; D is unclear. CDR1 and CDR2 from the germline V gene are MNHEY and SMNVEV (reference sequence). Trimming removed 3 bases at V and 0 bases at J, with 5 bases between. The CDR3 has 13 amino acids. The CDR3 bases are TGTGCCAGCAGTTTGGGGTCTAACTATGGCTACACCTTC. This translates into CASSLGSNYGYTF.

The chain is built from TRBV7-8 and TRBJ2-5, with D perhaps TRBD2 (7 bases). V shed 4 bases and J shed 4 bases, with 22 bases lying between them. Germline CDR1 reads SGHVS; CDR2 reads FQNEAQ. There are 17 residues in the CDR3. The CDR3 nucleotides read TGTGCCAGCAGCTCCTCGGGGGGACCAATAGGGGGAGAGACCCAGTACTTC. It translates to CASSSSGGPIGGETQYF.

The chain joins TRBV9 to TRBJ2-7; D is unresolved. Deletions cut 3 bases from V and 2 bases from J, with 9 bases between. Per germline, CDR1 SGDLS and CDR2 YYNGEE. This CDR3 comprises 13 residues. CDR3 nucleotide sequence: TGTGCCAGCAGCGCGGGTGATGCCTACGAGCAGTACTTC. It codes for CASSAGDAYEQYF. The whole variable domain, remainder taken from reference TRBV9 and TRBJ2-7, is DSGVTQTPKHLITATGQRVTLRCSPRSGDLSVYWYQQSLDQGLQFLIQYYNGEERAKGNILERFSAQQFPDLHSELNLSSLELGDSALYFCASSAGDAYEQYFGPGTRLTVT.

The J gene is TRBJ1-1, the V gene TRBV5-1, with 7 bases aligning to TRBD1. This CDR3 is 15 amino acids long. The trim removed 0 bases at V and 0 bases at J, leaving 2 bases unmatched. Germline CDR1 and CDR2: SGHRS and YFSETQ. CDR3 amino acids: CASSLEQGMNTEAFF. CDR3 DNA sequence: TGCGCCAGCAGCTTGGAACAGGGGATGAACACTGAAGCTTTCTTT. The entire variable domain, with the rest obtained from reference TRBV5-1 and TRBJ1-1, is as follows: KAGVTQTPRYLIKTRGQQVTLSCSPISGHRSVSWYQQTPGQGLQFLFEYFSETQRNKGNFPGRFSGRQFSNSRSEMNVSTLELGDSALYLCASSLEQGMNTEAFFGQGTRLTVV.

In its sample, this clone was seen once. The rearrangement joins TRBV6-5 to TRBJ2-5; D ambiguous. V shed 6 bases and J shed 3 bases, with 17 bases lying between them. The CDR3 has 15 amino acids. CDR1 and CDR2 (germline): MNHEY, SVGAGI. CDR3 nucleotides: TGTGCCAGCAGCTCGGATTATGCAGGCAAAGAGACCCAGTACTTC. Protein sequence: CASSSDYAGKETQYF.

V gene TRBV5-1 combines with J gene TRBJ2-1; TRBD2 matches 7 bases. The CDR3 runs to 13 residues. Looked up from germline, CDR1 is SGHRS and CDR2 is YFSETQ. V dropped 4 bases and J dropped 6; count of bases not matched to a gene: 4. CDR3 region: CASSLTGGNEQFF. The CDR3 bases are TGCGCCAGCAGCCTCACGGGAGGCAATGAGCAGTTCTTC.

This rearrangement joins TRBV2 to TRBJ1-5; no definite D call. With 8 bases removed from V and 3 bases from J, the gap between germline ends came to 17 bases. Germline V gene data show CDR1 as SNHLY and CDR2 as FYNNEI. The CDR3 has 15 amino acids. This CDR3 is CASRGFWGHNQPQHF. Written as DNA, the CDR3 is TGTGCCAGCCGAGGGTTCTGGGGTCACAATCAGCCCCAGCATTTT.

The chain couples TRBV5-5 to TRBJ2-1; TRBD2 aligns across 9 bases. CDR1 is SGHKS, CDR2 YYEKEE, per germline (reference sequence). The trim removed 3 bases at V and 4 bases at J, leaving 5 bases unmatched. The CDR3 spans 15 residues. The CDR3 DNA sequence: TGTGCCAGCAGCTCTTTAGCGGGGGCATACAATGAGCAGTTCTTC. This encodes CASSSLAGAYNEQFF.

The V call is TRBV6-1, the J call TRBJ1-2; D is ambiguous. V was shortened by 5 bases and J by 6 bases, with 16 bases between the two germline ends. This CDR3 spans 14 amino acids. CDR1 is MNHNS and CDR2 is SASEGT in the germline V gene. DNA of the CDR3: TGTGCCAGCAGTTCCGGATTCGTCGCGGATGGCTACACCTTC. Translated, it gives CASSSGFVADGYTF.